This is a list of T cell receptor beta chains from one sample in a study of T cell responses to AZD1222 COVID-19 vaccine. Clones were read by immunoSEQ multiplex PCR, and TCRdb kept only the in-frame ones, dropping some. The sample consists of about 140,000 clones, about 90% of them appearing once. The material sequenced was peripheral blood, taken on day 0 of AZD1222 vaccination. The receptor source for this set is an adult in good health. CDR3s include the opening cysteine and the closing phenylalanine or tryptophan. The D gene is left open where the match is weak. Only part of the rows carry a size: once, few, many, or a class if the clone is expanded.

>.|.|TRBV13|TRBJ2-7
TGTGCCAGCTCCGATAGCCTCTGGGAGAGCTCCTACGAGCAGTACTTC
CASSDSLWESSYEQYF
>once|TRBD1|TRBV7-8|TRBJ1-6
TGTGCCAGCAGCTCCTCCGGGACAGTTAACTCACCCCTCCACTTT
CASSSSGTVNSPLHF
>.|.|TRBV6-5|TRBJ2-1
TGTGCCAGCAGTCCCACAGCCTACAATGAGCAGTTCTTC
CASSPTAYNEQFF
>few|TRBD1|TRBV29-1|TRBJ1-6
TGCAGCGTCGGAACCGGGACAGGGAATTCACCCCTCCACTTT
CSVGTGTGNSPLHF
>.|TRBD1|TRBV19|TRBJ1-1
TGTGCCAGTAGTCCGACAGGGGGGATGAACACTGAAGCTTTCTTT
CASSPTGGMNTEAFF
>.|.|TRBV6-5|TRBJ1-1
TGTGCCAGCAGTTCCTCCGGGACACCCAACACTGAAGCTTTCTTT
CASSSSGTPNTEAFF
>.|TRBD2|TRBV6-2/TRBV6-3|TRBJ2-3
TGTGCCAGCAGTTACGTTGGCGCTAGCGGGGGGCCCACAGATACGCAGTATTTT
CASSYVGASGGPTDTQYF
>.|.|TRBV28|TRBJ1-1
TGTGCCAGCAGCCCAGTCGGCAGACCCAATGAAGCTTTCTTT
CASSPVGRPNEAFF
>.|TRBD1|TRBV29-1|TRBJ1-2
TGCAGCGCGGGACTGAGCGGGACAGGTTGGCCCTATGGCTACACCTTC
CSAGLSGTGWPYGYTF
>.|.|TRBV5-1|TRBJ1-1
TGCGCCAGCAGCTTGGTCGAGGGCCCGAACACTGAAGCTTTCTTT
CASSLVEGPNTEAFF
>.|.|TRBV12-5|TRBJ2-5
TGTGCTAGTGGTTTGGAAGGGGAGACCCAGTACTTC
CASGLEGETQYF
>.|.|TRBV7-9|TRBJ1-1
TGTGCCTCCAGCGGACTGCACACTGAAGCTTTCTTT
CASSGLHTEAFF
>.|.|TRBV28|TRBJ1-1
TGTGCCAGCAGGTCGACGCTGAACACTGAAGCTTTCTTT
CASRSTLNTEAFF
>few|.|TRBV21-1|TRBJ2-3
TGTGCCAGCAGCCCCGCTAGGACGGGCACAGATACGCAGTATTTT
CASSPARTGTDTQYF
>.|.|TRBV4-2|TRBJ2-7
TGTGCCAGCAGCCTCGGACTGGTTTCCTACGAGCAGTACTTC
CASSLGLVSYEQYF
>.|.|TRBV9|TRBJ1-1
TGTGCCAGCAGCTCATCGGACACCCTAGTCACTGAAGCTTTCTTT
CASSSSDTLVTEAFF
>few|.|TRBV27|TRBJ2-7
TGTGCCAGCAGTTTCACGGTCCCCTACGAGCAGTACTTC
CASSFTVPYEQYF
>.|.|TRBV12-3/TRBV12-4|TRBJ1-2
TGTGCCAGCAGTTCGACAGTCTATGGCTACACCTTC
CASSSTVYGYTF
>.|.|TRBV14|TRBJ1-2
TGTGCCAGCAAGTCCGGGTCGCGTCCCTATGGCTACACCTTC
CASKSGSRPYGYTF
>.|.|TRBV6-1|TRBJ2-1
TGTGCCAGCAGTGTCCCTGGGCTAGGTCAGTACAATGAGCAGTTCTTC
CASSVPGLGQYNEQFF
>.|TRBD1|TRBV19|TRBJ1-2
TGTGCCAGTAGCATGGAGAGTTGGACAGGACCCGCGATGGGCTACACCTTC
CASSMESWTGPAMGYTF
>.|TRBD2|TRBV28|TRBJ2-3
TGTTCTCACTCCATTAGCGGGGGGGCGGCAGATACGCAGTATTTT
CSHSISGGAADTQYF
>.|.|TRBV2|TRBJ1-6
TGTGCCAGCAGTGAGGCACACTCACCCCTCCACTTT
CASSEAHSPLHF
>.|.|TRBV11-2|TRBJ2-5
TGTGCCAGCAGCTTAGACTATTACAGGGAAGAGACCCAGTACTTC
CASSLDYYREETQYF
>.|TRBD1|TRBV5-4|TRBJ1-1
TGTGCCAGCAGCTTGCCGGGACAGGGGGTAACTGAAGCTTTCTTT
CASSLPGQGVTEAFF
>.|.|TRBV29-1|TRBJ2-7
TGCAGCGTTGTTTCCGGAGGAGGGTACGAGCAGTACTTC
CSVVSGGGYEQYF
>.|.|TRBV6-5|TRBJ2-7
TGTGCCAGCAGTTACGGTGCTAGCTCGGGTTACGAGCAGTACTTC
CASSYGASSGYEQYF
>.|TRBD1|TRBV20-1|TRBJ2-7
TGCAGTGCTAGTCCGGGACAGGGATACGTGTTTACCTACGAGCAGTACTTC
CSASPGQGYVFTYEQYF
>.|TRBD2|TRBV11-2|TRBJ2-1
TGTGCCAGCAGCTCCGAGGTCGGGACTAGCGGGAGGATCTACAATGAGCAGTTCTTC
CASSSEVGTSGRIYNEQFF
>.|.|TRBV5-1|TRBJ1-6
TGCGCCAGCAGACCCAAGTCTGGCTCCTATAATTCACCCCTCCACTTT
CASRPKSGSYNSPLHF
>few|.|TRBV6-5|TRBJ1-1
TGTGCCAGCAGTTCCCACCAGGGCAACACTGAAGCTTTCTTT
CASSSHQGNTEAFF
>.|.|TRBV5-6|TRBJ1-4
TGTGCCAGCAGCTTGGCCAATTTCGGGGTTACTAATGAAAAACTGTTTTTT
CASSLANFGVTNEKLFF
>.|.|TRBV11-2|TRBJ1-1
TGTGCCAGCAGCTTAGCAGGGGCCACTGAAGCTTTCTTT
CASSLAGATEAFF
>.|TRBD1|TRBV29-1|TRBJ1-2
TGCAGCGTTCTTGGACAGGACTATGGCTACACCTTC
CSVLGQDYGYTF
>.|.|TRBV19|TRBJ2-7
TGTGCCAGTGGGCCCTCAGCCCACTACGAGCAGTACTTC
CASGPSAHYEQYF
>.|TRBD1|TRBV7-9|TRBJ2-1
TGTGCCAGCAGCTTAGCGGGGACAGGGGATTATGAGCAGTTCTTC
CASSLAGTGDYEQFF
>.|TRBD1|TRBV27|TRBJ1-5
TGTGCCAGCAGTTTAGCAGGGGGGGAGGGTGGTCAGCCCCAGCATTTT
CASSLAGGEGGQPQHF
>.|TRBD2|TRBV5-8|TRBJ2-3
TGTGCCAGCAGCCCGCAGGGCGGGGGAACAGATACGCAGTATTTT
CASSPQGGGTDTQYF
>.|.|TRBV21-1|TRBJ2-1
TGTGCCAGCAGCAAAATCGGGGGGCGCGCATACAATGAGCAGTTCTTC
CASSKIGGRAYNEQFF
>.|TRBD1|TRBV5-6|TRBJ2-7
TGTGCCAGCATCCGGACAGGGCTTGTCTACGAGCAGTACTTC
CASIRTGLVYEQYF
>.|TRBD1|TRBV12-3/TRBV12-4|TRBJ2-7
TGTGCCAGCACAAGACAGGGGGAGCAGTACTTC
CASTRQGEQYF
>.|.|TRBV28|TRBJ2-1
TGTGCCAGCAGCCAGGTCGTCAATGAGCAGTTCTTC
CASSQVVNEQFF
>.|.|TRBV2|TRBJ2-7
TGTGCCAATAGAGCGACCGGGACTTCCTACGAGCAGTACTTC
CANRATGTSYEQYF
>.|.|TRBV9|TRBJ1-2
TGTATATGGGGGGAGGTGGGCTATGGCTACACCTTC
CIWGEVGYGYTF
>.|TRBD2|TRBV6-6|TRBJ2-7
TGTGCCAGCAGCCGGGATAGCGGGAGTTGGGAGCAGTACTTC
CASSRDSGSWEQYF